A single sample gave rise to the 21 T cell receptor beta chains below, sequenced in a study of a mutant IDH1 vaccine in newly diagnosed glioma. No antigen has been assigned to these receptors. Time point reported: week 11, during vaccination. In the vaccine, a single dose held 300 ug of the mutant IDH1 20-mer peptide, along with topical imiquimod. Data came from immunoSEQ multiplex PCR; TCRdb stores just in-frame clones and leaves some out. The sample holds about 62,000 clones, around nine tenths seen once. This sample comprised PBMCs, obtained from a glioma patient whose treatment included an IDH1 peptide vaccine. The receptor source for this set is a man aged 40-50 years with glioma.

Points on this clone: The junction and the germline gene differ at one end; a read error may be behind it. The chain joins TRBV7-2 to TRBJ1-1; D remains unclear. The CDR3 covers 14 residues. Looked up from germline, CDR1 is SGHTA and CDR2 is FQGNSA. CDR3 protein: CASSLDGLNTEASF. The CDR3 bases are TGTGCCAGCAGCTTAGATGGGCTGAACACTGAAGCTTCCTTT.

The CDR3: CASSPTGTVQETQYF. The CDR3 DNA sequence: TGTGCCAGCTCACCTACCGGGACGGTCCAAGAGACCCAGTACTTC. The chain uses TRBV18 and TRBJ2-5; either TRBD1 or TRBD2 may fit D (5 bases each). The germline V gene has CDR1 KGHSH and CDR2 LQKENI. The CDR3 totals 15 residues. Trimming stripped 3 bases from V and 1 base from J, with 12 bases between.

The V and J genes are TRBV6-1 and TRBJ1-1, with 7 positions matching TRBD1. Trimming at V came to 7 bases and at J to 3 bases, leaving 8 bases not matched to a gene. The length of the CDR3 is 14 residues. Per germline, CDR1 MNHNS and CDR2 SASEGT. CDR3 coding DNA: TGTGCCAGCACCCCAGCCCAGGGGGACACTGAAGCTTTCTTT. Translation gives CASTPAQGDTEAFF.

The chain uses TRBV4-3 and TRBJ2-2, with 11 bases aligning to TRBD1. The ends lost 0 bases at V and 4 bases at J; junction bases unmatched: 1. Looked up from germline, CDR1 is LGHNA and CDR2 is YSLEER. The CDR3 contains 16 residues. The CDR3 sequence is CASSQDGTGGTGELFF. In nucleotides, the CDR3 is TGCGCCAGCAGCCAAGATGGGACAGGGGGCACCGGGGAGCTGTTTTTT.

The chain has TRBV11-2 and TRBJ2-7, with D hard to call. Germline V gene lookup returns CDR1 SGHAT and CDR2 FQNNGV. Deletions cut 2 bases from V and 0 bases from J, with 2 bases between. This CDR3 has 12 amino acids. The CDR3 bases are TGTGCCAGCAGCTTATCCTCCTACGAGCAGTACTTC. It encodes CASSLSSYEQYF.

The chain couples TRBV7-9 to TRBJ2-7, with D perhaps TRBD2 (6 bases). The CDR3 sequence is 15 residues long. V dropped 5 bases and J dropped 4 bases, with 18 bases sitting between them. CDR1 SEHNR and CDR2 FQNEAQ come from the germline V gene (reference sequence). CDR3 loop: CASSPGDGTGYEQYV. The CDR3 DNA reads TGTGCCAGCAGCCCGGGGGACGGTACGGGGTACGAGCAGTACGTC.

V and J are TRBV10-3 and TRBJ2-2; unclear D gene. The length of the CDR3 is 17 residues. V lost 3 bases and J lost 0, with 14 bases in between. Germline CDR1 and CDR2: ENHRY and SYGVKD. The DNA of the CDR3 is TGTGCCATCAGTGAAGGTTCCGGCCTCGCGAACACCGGGGAGCTGTTTTTT. Its translation: CAISEGSGLANTGELFF.

V is TRBV4-1 and J is TRBJ2-7; D not resolved. The CDR3 is made up of 10 amino acids. The V gene lost 4 bases and the J gene lost 12 bases, with 10 bases spanning the gap. Germline V gene lookup returns CDR1 MGHRA and CDR2 YSYEKL. This CDR3 reads CASSLFIMYF. CDR3 nucleotide sequence: TGCGCCAGCAGCCTTTTTATAATGTACTTC.

This clone appeared once. The chain recombines TRBV28 with TRBJ2-5, with 7 bases identical to TRBD2. This CDR3 contains 17 residues. Germline V gene data show CDR1 as MDHEN and CDR2 as SYDVKM. Trimming at V came to 6 bases and at J to 0 bases, leaving 13 bases not matched to a gene. In DNA form, the CDR3 reads TGTGCCAGCAGCTCCCGAACCAGCGGGATGTACCAAGAGACCCAGTACTTC. Its protein product is CASSSRTSGMYQETQYF.

CDR3 sequence (DNA): TGTGCCAGCACCCGGGACATCTCTAGCACAGATACGCAGTATTTT. Translated: CASTRDISSTDTQYF. The V call is TRBV6-1, the J call TRBJ2-3; D is perhaps TRBD1 (6 bases). The CDR3 is 15 residues long. Per germline, CDR1 MNHNS and CDR2 SASEGT. V lost 7 bases to trimming and J lost 0 bases, with 14 bases between them.

This clone turned up a few times. This chain links TRBV4-2 with TRBJ2-3; 7 bases are shared with TRBD2. CDR3 length: 19 residues. Trimming removed 4 bases from V and 5 bases from J; junction bases left unmatched: 21. Germline-derived CDR1 and CDR2 are LGHNA and YNFKEQ. The CDR3 region has the DNA TGTGCCAGCAGCCCCACGCGGATGTCTAGCGGACCTGGGGGAGATACGCAGTATTTT. Protein product: CASSPTRMSSGPGGDTQYF.

The gene calls are TRBV4-1 and TRBJ2-4, with D perhaps TRBD2 (6 bases). CDR3 length: 15 residues. V was cut by 0 bases and J by 6 bases, with 12 bases left in between. CDR1 and CDR2 from the germline V gene are MGHRA and YSYEKL. The CDR3: CASSQDPGGLNIQYF. The CDR3 coding sequence is TGCGCCAGCAGCCAAGATCCAGGAGGGTTAAACATTCAGTACTTC.

V usage is TRBV27 and J usage is TRBJ2-7, with unresolved D. The CDR3 totals 13 residues. Germline CDR1 and CDR2: MNHEY and SMNVEV (reference sequence). Trimming shortened V by 5 bases and J by 5 bases, and 13 bases separated the two germline ends. The CDR3 DNA reads TGTGCCAGCAGTATCACCGGACCCAACGAGCAGTACTTC. Its protein product is CASSITGPNEQYF.

This chain uses TRBV7-9 with TRBJ1-6; D call uncertain. CDR1 is SEHNR and CDR2 is FQNEAQ in the germline V gene (reference sequence). Trimming shortened V by 5 bases and J by 13 bases, and 15 bases separated the two germline ends. The CDR3 runs 13 residues. CDR3 DNA: TGTGCCAGCAGCCCTGGCGACATTACGCCCCTCCACTTT. It translates to CASSPGDITPLHF.

The chain couples TRBV5-1 to TRBJ2-2; D is uncertain. The CDR3 is 15 residues long. Germline V gene lookup returns CDR1 SGHRS and CDR2 YFSETQ. The V and J ends lost 0 bases and 2 bases respectively, with 8 bases between them. DNA of the CDR3: TGCGCCAGCAGCTTGGTTGCATCCAACACCGGGGAGCTGTTTTTT. Translated, it gives CASSLVASNTGELFF.

J is TRBJ2-5 and V is TRBV4-2; D may be TRBD1 (6 bases). Trimming pared 1 base from V and 0 bases from J, leaving 9 bases between. The CDR3 length is 15 residues. Germline V lookup: CDR1 LGHNA, CDR2 YNFKEQ. Here the CDR3 DNA reads TGTGCCAGCAGCCAAGGTAGGGGGTACCAAGAGACCCAGTACTTC. This translates into CASSQGRGYQETQYF.

The J gene is TRBJ1-2, the V gene TRBV28, with D tentatively TRBD1 (6 bases). V shed 7 bases and J shed 12 bases, with 30 bases lying between them. The CDR3 is 16 residues long. The germline gives CDR1 MDHEN, CDR2 SYDVKM. DNA of the CDR3: TGTGCCAGCAAAATAAACAGAAGGGGGATCAGCAGGGCCCACACCTTC. The encoded protein is CASKINRRGISRAHTF.

This clone was seen a single time. DNA of the CDR3: TGTGCCAGCAGTTTTAGGGGACAGGGGGCGCGAGGGGATCAGCCCCAGCATTTT. Translated: CASSFRGQGARGDQPQHF. This sequence joins TRBV27 and TRBJ1-5; 12 bases match TRBD1. V gave up 3 bases and J gave up 5 bases; unmatched junction bases: 11. CDR3 length: 18 residues. The germline gives CDR1 MNHEY, CDR2 SMNVEV (reference sequence).

This CDR3 reads CASSGLADTGELFF. The CDR3 DNA sequence: TGTGCCAGTAGTGGCCTAGCGGACACCGGGGAGCTGTTTTTT. This sequence joins TRBV19 and TRBJ2-2, with 7 bases aligning to TRBD2. Germline-derived CDR1 and CDR2 are LNHDA and SQIVND (reference sequence). This CDR3 has 14 residues. V lost 5 bases and J lost 3; bases outside the gene matches: 3.

The J gene is TRBJ2-6, the V gene TRBV7-3, with TRBD1 identical over 9 bases. CDR1 SGHTA and CDR2 FQGTGA come from the germline V gene. The CDR3 has 18 amino acids. With 4 bases clipped from V and 2 bases from J, the junction kept 9 bases outside the gene matches. Here the CDR3 reads CASSSPGQGGTGANVLTF. DNA for the CDR3: TGTGCCAGCAGCTCTCCGGGACAGGGAGGGACTGGGGCCAACGTCCTGACTTTC.

This rearrangement joins TRBV5-1 to TRBJ1-1; 9 nucleotides match TRBD1. The CDR3 totals 15 residues. Germline trimming cut 5 bases from V and 4 bases from J; bases unmatched to any gene: 9. Per germline, CDR1 SGHRS and CDR2 YFSETQ. The CDR3 loop is CASRLNRGRGTEAFF. The CDR3 DNA follows: TGCGCCAGCAGACTCAACAGGGGGCGAGGCACTGAAGCTTTCTTT.